Below, one T cell receptor (beta chain) is given with its context. Enrollees, roughly 18 to 90 years old, lived in about two dozen US areas. Self-reported history from a screening survey and questionnaire set each donor's cohort. V was trimmed by 7 bases and J by 0 bases, leaving 10 bases between them. Germline CDR1 is MNHNY and CDR2 is SVGAGI (reference sequence). The CDR3 contains 14 residues. Using immunoSEQ multiplex PCR, the repertoire was profiled, and TCRdb retains in-frame clones only, with some absent. The repertoire has approximately 200,000 clones, 65% to 85% of them found once; the top ten carry around 3.5%. This sample is part of a study of blood T cell repertoires in COVID-19. On the study more broadly: Acute and convalescent COVID-19 specimens originated in the United States, Italy and Spain. Sources were T cells, B-cell-depleted T cells, or PBMCs; the material itself was cDNA or gDNA.

This receptor was taken from a woman under 40 who had recovered from COVID-19. What was sequenced was PBMCs or T cells enriched from blood (not recorded which). The rearrangement links TRBV6-6 to TRBJ1-3; the D gene is possibly TRBD1 (5 bases). CDR3 in DNA: TGTGCCAGCAACCTTGACAGCTCTGGAAACACCATATATTTT. Translation gives CASNLDSSGNTIYF.